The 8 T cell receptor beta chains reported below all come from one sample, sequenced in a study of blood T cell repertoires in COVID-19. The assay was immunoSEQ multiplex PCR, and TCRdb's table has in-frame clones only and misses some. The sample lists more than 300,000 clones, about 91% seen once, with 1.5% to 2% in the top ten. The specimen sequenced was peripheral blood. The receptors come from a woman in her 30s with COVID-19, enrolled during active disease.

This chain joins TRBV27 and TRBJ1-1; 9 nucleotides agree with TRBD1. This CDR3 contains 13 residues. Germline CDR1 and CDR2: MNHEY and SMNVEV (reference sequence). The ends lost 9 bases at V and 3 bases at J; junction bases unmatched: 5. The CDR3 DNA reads TGTGCCAGTTCGGGACAGGGTTACACTGAAGCTTTCTTT. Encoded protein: CASSGQGYTEAFF.

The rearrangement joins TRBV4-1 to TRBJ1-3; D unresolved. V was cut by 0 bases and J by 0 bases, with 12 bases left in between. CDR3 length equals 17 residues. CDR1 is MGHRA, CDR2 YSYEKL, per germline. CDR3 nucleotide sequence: TGCGCCAGCAGCCAAGATTTGGCAGAATACTCTGGAAACACCATATATTTT. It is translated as CASSQDLAEYSGNTIYF.

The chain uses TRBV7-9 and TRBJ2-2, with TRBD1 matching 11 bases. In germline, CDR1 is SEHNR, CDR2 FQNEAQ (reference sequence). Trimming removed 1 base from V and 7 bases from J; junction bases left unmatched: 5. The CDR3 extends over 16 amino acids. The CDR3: CASSLDGQGAGGELFF. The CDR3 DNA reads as TGTGCCAGCAGCTTAGACGGACAGGGGGCAGGCGGGGAGCTGTTTTTT.

The CDR3 region is CASSRGDGNTIYF. The CDR3 DNA sequence: TGTGCCAGCAGCAGGGGTGATGGAAACACCATATATTTT. The chain links TRBV9 to TRBJ1-3; D possibly corresponds to TRBD1 (5 bases). The CDR3 totals 13 residues. Trimming removed 4 bases at V and 3 bases at J, with 8 bases between. The germline gives CDR1 SGDLS, CDR2 YYNGEE. Using reference TRBV9 and TRBJ1-3 for the parts outside the CDR3, the full variable domain is DSGVTQTPKHLITATGQRVTLRCSPRSGDLSVYWYQQSLDQGLQFLIQYYNGEERAKGNILERFSAQQFPDLHSELNLSSLELGDSALYFCASSRGDGNTIYFGEGSWLTVV.

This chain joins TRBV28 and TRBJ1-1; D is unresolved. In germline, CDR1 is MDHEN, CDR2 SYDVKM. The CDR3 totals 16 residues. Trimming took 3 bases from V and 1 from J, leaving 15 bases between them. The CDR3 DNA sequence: TGTGCCAGCAGTTTGTCGCCGGGCGGAGGGAACACTGAAGCTTTCTTT. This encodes CASSLSPGGGNTEAFF.

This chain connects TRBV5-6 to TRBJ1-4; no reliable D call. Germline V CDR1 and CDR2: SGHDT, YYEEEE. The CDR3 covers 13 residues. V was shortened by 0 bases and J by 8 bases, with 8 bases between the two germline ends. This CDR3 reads CASSLGGGEKLFF. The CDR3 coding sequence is TGTGCCAGCAGCTTGGGCGGTGGGGAAAAACTGTTTTTT. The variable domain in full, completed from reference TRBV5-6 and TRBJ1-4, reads DAGVTQSPTHLIKTRGQQVTLRCSPKSGHDTVSWYQQALGQGPQFIFQYYEEEERQRGNFPDRFSGHQFPNYSSELNVNALLLGDSALYLCASSLGGGEKLFFGSGTQLSVL.

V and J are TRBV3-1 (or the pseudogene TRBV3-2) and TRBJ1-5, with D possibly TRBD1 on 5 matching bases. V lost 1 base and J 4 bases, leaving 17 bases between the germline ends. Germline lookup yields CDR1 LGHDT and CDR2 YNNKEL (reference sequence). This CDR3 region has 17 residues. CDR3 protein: CASSQAHSGTGNQPQHF. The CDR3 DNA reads TGTGCCAGCAGCCAAGCTCACTCTGGGACTGGGAATCAGCCCCAGCATTTT.

Here the CDR3 DNA reads TGTGCCAGCAGGGCAGGGGGCTCCTATGGCTACACCTTC. Its translation: CASRAGGSYGYTF. This chain joins TRBV27 and TRBJ1-2, with 8 bases aligning to TRBD1. Germline values: CDR1 MNHEY, CDR2 SMNVEV (reference sequence). V shed 6 bases, J shed 4 bases, and the junction held 4 bases outside the gene matches. The CDR3 totals 13 residues.